These 22 T cell receptor beta chains originate from one sample sequenced in a study of T cells in Graves' hyperthyroidism and ophthalmopathy. Amplification of TCR beta CDR3 regions was performed using RNA transcripts as template. The primer set for the first-round RT-PCR of the TCR CDR3 was HTBI. TCRdb processed the multiplex PCR reads anew with MiXCR; each CDR3 protein has one entry. The table lists 450,000 to 700,000 distinct CDR3 sequences, under 60% of them singletons. The specimen was peripheral blood or thyroid tissue (not recorded which). These receptor sequences come from an adult woman with Graves' disease, either hyperthyroidism or ophthalmopathy (not recorded which).

Comment on this clonotype: A much larger clone differs by one base, so this may be a read error. This chain uses TRBV5-6 with TRBJ2-6; 9 bases agree with TRBD1. Germline V gene data show CDR1 as SGHDT and CDR2 as YYEEEE. CDR3 length equals 17 residues. The CDR3 sequence: CASSRQGDSSGTNVLTF. The CDR3 nucleotides read TGTGCCAGCAGCCGACAGGGGGACAGCTCTGGGACCAACGTCCTGACTTTC.

This clonotype was counted ten times or more. The chain has TRBV11-2 and TRBJ1-5; D not resolved. CDR3 size: 13 residues. The germline V and J ends were trimmed by 3 bases and 5 bases, with 8 bases remaining between them. The germline V gene encodes CDR1 SGHAT and CDR2 FQNNGV. As DNA, the CDR3 is TGTGCCAGCAGCTTGGCCCCAGATCAGCCCCAGCATTTT. Translation gives CASSLAPDQPQHF. Supplemented by reference TRBV11-2 and TRBJ1-5, the full variable domain reads EAGVAQSPRYKIIEKRQSVAFWCNPISGHATLYWYQQILGQGPKLLIQFQNNGVVDDSQLPKDRFSAERLKGVDSTLKIQPAKLEDSAVYLCASSLAPDQPQHFGDGTRLSIL.

V gene TRBV25-1 combines with J gene TRBJ1-2; 9 bases align to TRBD1. V was clipped by 5 bases and J by 2 bases; unmatched bases: 3. The CDR3 runs to 14 residues. Looked up from germline, CDR1 is MGHDK and CDR2 is SYGVNS. CDR3 loop: CASSRQGGNYGYTF. The CDR3 DNA follows: TGTGCCAGCAGTCGACAGGGGGGGAACTATGGCTACACCTTC.

This clonotype has ten or more counts. The chain carries TRBV3-1 and TRBJ2-7, with D hard to call. From germline, CDR1 is LGHDT and CDR2 YNNKEL (reference sequence). The CDR3 length is 12 residues. The V end was cut by 5 bases, the J end by 3 bases, with 8 bases between. The CDR3 reads CASSYGLYEQYF. The CDR3 DNA reads TGTGCCAGCAGCTACGGCCTCTACGAGCAGTACTTC.

This clonotype was counted only a few times. The rearrangement links TRBV7-3 to TRBJ2-3, with 7 bases that match TRBD1. Losses at the gene ends were 5 bases for V and 4 bases for J; bases not matched to a gene: 3. The CDR3 contains 13 residues. Germline V gives CDR1 SGHTA, CDR2 FQGTGA. CDR3 in amino acids: CASSRQGADTQYF. The CDR3 nucleotides are TGTGCCAGCAGCCGGCAGGGGGCAGATACGCAGTATTTT. Filled out from reference TRBV7-3 and TRBJ2-3, the complete variable domain reads GAGVSQTPSNKVTEKGKYVELRCDPISGHTALYWYRQSLGQGPEFLIYFQGTGAADDSGLPNDRFFAVRPEGSVSTLKIQRTERGDSAVYLCASSRQGADTQYFGPGTRLTVL.

This clonotype was recorded a few times. V usage is TRBV6-5 and J usage is TRBJ1-1, with 8 bases fitting TRBD1. The trim removed 4 bases at V and 0 bases at J, leaving 10 bases unmatched. Germline V gene lookup returns CDR1 MNHEY and CDR2 SVGAGI. This CDR3 comprises 17 residues. This CDR3 is CASSWTGTGGMNTEAFF. CDR3 bases: TGTGCCAGCAGTTGGACAGGGACGGGAGGTATGAACACTGAAGCTTTCTTT.

The chain employs TRBV29-1 and TRBJ1-6, with a tentative D call TRBD1 (5 bases). Trimming shortened V by 8 bases and J by 7 bases, and 12 bases separated the two germline ends. The germline gives CDR1 SQVTM, CDR2 ANQGSEA. The CDR3 has 12 residues. The CDR3 region is CSSWDGNSPLHF. The CDR3 DNA sequence: TGCAGCAGTTGGGACGGCAATTCACCCCTCCACTTT.

This clonotype occurred once. The J gene is TRBJ2-5, the V gene TRBV7-6; 14 bases match TRBD2. CDR3 size: 16 residues. Germline assignment: CDR1 SGHVS and CDR2 FNYEAQ. With V trimmed by 5 bases and J by 4 bases, 6 bases remained unmatched. The CDR3 nucleotides are TGTGCCAGCAGCGGCCGGGGACTAGCGGGAGTAGAGACCCAGTACTTC. Its translation: CASSGRGLAGVETQYF.

For this clonotype: Sequence at one end of the junction differs from germline and may be a read error. The chain links TRBV9 to TRBJ2-3; TRBD2 agrees at 13 bases. The CDR3 loop spans 16 amino acids. The V gene's germline CDR1 is SGDLS and CDR2 YYNGEE. The DNA for the CDR3 is TGTGCCGGCAGCCCGACGGGACTAGCGGGAATAGATACGCAGTATTTT. Protein: CAGSPTGLAGIDTQYF.

This clonotype has ten or more counts. The chain carries TRBV5-1 and TRBJ1-1; the D is unclear. This CDR3 is built from 13 residues. Germline V gene sequence: CDR1 SGHRS, CDR2 YFSETQ. The V end was cut by 6 bases, the J end by 1 base, with 10 bases between. The chain's CDR3 is CASTPRGNTEAFF. The DNA for the CDR3 is TGCGCCAGCACTCCTCGCGGGAACACTGAAGCTTTCTTT.

This clonotype has a count of ten or more. V is TRBV7-9 and J is TRBJ1-6; no definite D call. Germline assignment: CDR1 SEHNR and CDR2 FQNEAQ (reference sequence). The CDR3 extends over 18 amino acids. The ends were cut back, 4 bases at V and 1 base at J, with 17 bases in the middle. The CDR3 loop reads CASSSGGRGGSYNSPLHF. DNA of the CDR3: TGTGCCAGCAGCTCCGGTGGGAGAGGAGGATCCTATAATTCACCCCTCCACTTT.

This clonotype has ten or more counts. The V gene is TRBV12-3 or TRBV12-4, the J gene TRBJ1-6, with no clear D. The V end lost 5 bases, the J end lost 7 bases, and 12 bases lay between the germline ends. This CDR3 comprises 14 residues. The CDR3 sequence: CASSLKLPNSPLHF. The CDR3 DNA reads TGTGCCAGCAGTCTCAAACTCCCAAATTCACCCCTCCACTTT.

The CDR3 spells CASTGTGANQPQHF. CDR3 DNA: TGTGCCAGTACTGGGACAGGGGCAAATCAGCCCCAGCATTTT. This rearrangement joins TRBV19 to TRBJ1-5, with 10 bases lining up with TRBD1. Germline values: CDR1 LNHDA, CDR2 SQIVND (reference sequence). The trim removed 7 bases at V and 4 bases at J, leaving 4 bases unmatched. The CDR3 has 14 amino acids.

Ten or more counts support this clonotype. The chain uses TRBV7-9 and TRBJ1-6; weak D call: TRBD1 (6 bases). Germline assignment: CDR1 SEHNR and CDR2 FQNEAQ (reference sequence). V dropped 6 bases and J dropped 8 bases, with 20 bases sitting between them. The CDR3 sequence is 16 residues long. As DNA, the CDR3 is TGTGCCAGCAGTTTCCCCCCTGGCAGGGGTGATTCACCCCTCCACTTT. Protein: CASSFPPGRGDSPLHF.

V and J are TRBV2 and TRBJ1-1; unclear D gene. V lost 6 bases to trimming and J lost 14 bases, with 16 bases between them. The V gene's germline CDR1 is SNHLY and CDR2 FYNNEI. The CDR3 totals 11 residues. CDR3 sequence reads: CASSGLVVFFF. The CDR3 DNA sequence: TGTGCCAGCAGCGGACTTGTGGTATTCTTCTTT.

The chain is built from TRBV7-2 and TRBJ2-5; D might be TRBD1 (5 bases). The length of the CDR3 is 15 residues. Trimming pared 3 bases from V and 3 bases from J, leaving 14 bases between. The germline gives CDR1 SGHTA, CDR2 FQGNSA. For the CDR3, the DNA is TGTGCCAGCAGCTTTATCGTAGGGGCAGAAGAGACCCAGTACTTC. It encodes CASSFIVGAEETQYF.

V is TRBV12-3 or TRBV12-4 and J is TRBJ1-2; tentatively, D is TRBD1 (5 bases). This CDR3 region has 14 residues. V shed 5 bases and J shed 8 bases, with 18 bases lying between them. This chain's CDR3 is CASSRQPQLNGYTF. CDR3 nucleotide sequence: TGTGCCAGCAGTAGACAGCCACAACTGAACGGCTACACCTTC.

This clonotype was seen many times. The chain joins TRBV12-3 or TRBV12-4 to TRBJ1-5, with D tentatively TRBD1 (6 bases). CDR3 size: 14 residues. Trimming stripped 3 bases from V and 3 bases from J, with 9 bases between. CDR3 DNA sequence: TGTGCCAGCAGTTTCGACAGGATCAATCAGCCCCAGCATTTT. The encoded protein is CASSFDRINQPQHF.

This clonotype was recorded at least ten times. This chain uses TRBV5-1 with TRBJ2-5; D not resolved. The V end was cut by 0 bases, the J end by 4 bases, with 10 bases between. CDR1 and CDR2 from the germline V gene are SGHRS and YFSETQ. There are 14 residues in the CDR3. This chain's CDR3 is CASSLAQHAETQYF. In DNA, the CDR3 is TGCGCCAGCAGCTTGGCCCAACACGCAGAGACCCAGTACTTC.

This clonotype was found a few times. This chain links TRBV11-2 with TRBJ1-2; D possibly corresponds to TRBD1 (6 bases). V was pared by 3 bases and J by 8 bases, with 13 bases between. This CDR3 spans 13 amino acids. The V gene's germline CDR1 is SGHAT and CDR2 FQNNGV. The CDR3 DNA reads as TGTGCCAGCAGCTTGGGCCAGGGGAGCGGCTACACCTTC. Protein: CASSLGQGSGYTF.

The V gene is TRBV7-9, the J gene TRBJ2-5; the match to TRBD1 covers 10 bases. The germline gives CDR1 SEHNR, CDR2 FQNEAQ (reference sequence). This CDR3 region has 12 residues. The ends lost 8 bases at V and 5 bases at J; junction bases unmatched: 2. The chain's CDR3 is CASRGQGETQYF. CDR3 coding DNA: TGTGCCAGCCGGGGACAGGGGGAGACCCAGTACTTC.

In its sample, this clonotype was seen many times. This sequence joins TRBV20-1 and TRBJ1-4; D gene unclear. The germline V and J ends were trimmed by 0 bases and 8 bases, with 16 bases remaining between them. CDR3 size: 15 residues. In germline, CDR1 is DFQATT, CDR2 SNEGSKA (reference sequence). The chain's CDR3 is CSARDRRKGQEKLFF. The DNA of the CDR3 is TGCAGTGCTAGAGATAGGAGAAAGGGTCAAGAAAAACTGTTTTTT.